What follows are 27 T cell receptor beta chains derived from one specimen sequenced in a study of blood T cell repertoires in COVID-19. Data came from immunoSEQ multiplex PCR; TCRdb stores just in-frame clones and leaves some out. The sample yields 130,000 to 150,000 clones, more than 70% seen once. The sequenced sample consisted of peripheral blood. These receptors were obtained from a man aged 55 to 70 with active or convalescent COVID-19.

The chain couples TRBV2 to TRBJ1-5, with D possibly TRBD1 on 6 matching bases. The CDR3 covers 13 residues. Trimming removed 5 bases at V and 6 bases at J, with 11 bases between. Germline CDR1 is SNHLY and CDR2 is FYNNEI. The CDR3 protein is CASSRDNGQPQHF. CDR3 nucleotides: TGTGCCAGCAGTCGGGACAACGGTCAGCCCCAGCATTTT.

This clone occurred once. This rearrangement joins TRBV4-2 to TRBJ2-7; D perhaps matches TRBD1 (6 bases). The CDR3 consists of 15 residues. Germline CDR1 LGHNA, CDR2 YNFKEQ. V was cut by 3 bases and J by 4 bases, with 16 bases left in between. CDR3 protein: CASSQPTGRKYEQYF. The CDR3, as DNA: TGTGCCAGCAGCCAGCCCACAGGGAGAAAGTACGAGCAGTACTTC.

The V and J genes are TRBV6-5 and TRBJ2-7; D is possibly TRBD1 (5 bases). The germline gives CDR1 MNHEY, CDR2 SVGAGI. This CDR3 has 13 residues. The V end was cut by 6 bases, the J end by 5 bases, with 14 bases between. This CDR3 is CASRDTGYNEQYF. CDR3 in DNA: TGTGCCAGCAGAGACACAGGTTATAACGAGCAGTACTTC.

The chain recombines TRBV29-1 with TRBJ2-7; 8 nucleotides match TRBD1. CDR1 is SQVTM, CDR2 ANQGSEA, per germline. The CDR3 runs 17 residues. CDR3 DNA: TGCAGTGCCCGGGCCTCCAGGGGGCGGCACGGGGTCAACGAGCAGTACTTC. As protein: CSARASRGRHGVNEQYF.

The chain is built from TRBV15 and TRBJ1-5; no firm D call. The CDR3 is made up of 13 amino acids. Germline-derived CDR1 and CDR2 are LNHNV and YYDKDF (reference sequence). Between the trimmed V and J ends, which lost 0 bases and 5 bases, there was a span of 5 bases. The CDR3 sequence is CATSRDLDQPQHF. CDR3 nucleotide sequence: TGTGCCACCAGCAGAGATCTCGATCAGCCCCAGCATTTT.

The chain has TRBV6-5 and TRBJ2-3; TRBD2 aligns across 13 bases. The CDR3 length is 15 residues. V lost 6 bases, J lost 3 bases, and 3 bases stayed unmatched. CDR1 MNHEY and CDR2 SVGAGI come from the germline V gene. The CDR3 DNA reads TGTGCCAGCAGGCCGGGACTAGCGGGGACAGATACGCAGTATTTT. As protein: CASRPGLAGTDTQYF.

Here the CDR3 DNA reads TGTGCCAGCAGCTTGGCCAAGACTAGCGGGGTTATATACGAGCAGTACTTC. Its protein is CASSLAKTSGVIYEQYF. V usage is TRBV5-5 and J usage is TRBJ2-7; 11 bases are shared with TRBD2. The CDR3 has 17 amino acids. J lost 4 bases, V lost 0 bases, and 9 bases had no gene match. Looked up from germline, CDR1 is SGHKS and CDR2 is YYEKEE (reference sequence).

The chain is built from TRBV28 and TRBJ1-5, with 8 positions matching TRBD1. J was trimmed by 9 bases and V by 5 bases; bases with no gene match: 6. Germline V CDR1 and CDR2: MDHEN, SYDVKM. The CDR3 runs 13 residues. The CDR3 nucleotides read TGTGCCAGCAGTGGACAGGGACATAGGCCCCAGCATTTT. This gives the protein CASSGQGHRPQHF.

The chain employs TRBV2 and TRBJ2-3, with 9 bases fitting TRBD2. Germline lookup yields CDR1 SNHLY and CDR2 FYNNEI. With 3 bases clipped from V and 1 base from J, the junction kept 2 bases outside the gene matches. The CDR3 totals 15 residues. The DNA of the CDR3 is TGTGCCAGCAGTGAGGTAGCGGGAGGCACAGATACGCAGTATTTT. It yields the protein CASSEVAGGTDTQYF.

This clone turned up a few times. The chain links TRBV27 to TRBJ2-1, with a tentative D call TRBD2 (6 bases). Trimming pared 6 bases from V and 4 bases from J, leaving 19 bases between. Germline V lookup: CDR1 MNHEY, CDR2 SMNVEV (reference sequence). The CDR3 length is 16 residues. The chain's CDR3 is CASRPLGTDGYNEQFF. DNA for the CDR3: TGTGCCAGCAGGCCCCTTGGGACTGACGGGTACAATGAGCAGTTCTTC.

The rearrangement uses TRBV2 and TRBJ2-7; the match to TRBD2 covers 8 bases. The CDR3 runs to 13 residues. Losses at the gene ends were 10 bases for V and 3 bases for J; bases not matched to a gene: 8. CDR1 and CDR2 (germline): SNHLY, FYNNEI. The CDR3 reads CATEAGAGYEQYF. The CDR3 DNA reads as TGTGCCACAGAAGCGGGGGCGGGCTACGAGCAGTACTTC.

The chain has TRBV5-1 and TRBJ2-5; D is perhaps TRBD1 (6 bases). Germline V CDR1 and CDR2: SGHRS, YFSETQ. V shed 3 bases and J shed 1 base, with 10 bases lying between them. The CDR3 is made up of 14 amino acids. CDR3 sequence: CASSSQGTQETQYF. For the CDR3, the DNA is TGCGCCAGCAGCTCGCAGGGGACCCAAGAGACCCAGTACTTC.

The CDR3 coding sequence is TGTGCCAGCAGCTTAGTTGCGGGAGCGGCAAATGAGCAGTTCTTC. This encodes CASSLVAGAANEQFF. The chain employs TRBV11-3 and TRBJ2-1; 7 positions agree with TRBD2. J was trimmed by 7 bases and V by 1 base; bases with no gene match: 7. Germline assignment: CDR1 SGHNT and CDR2 YENEEA. The CDR3 contains 15 residues.

The chain employs TRBV5-1 and TRBJ2-5, with 8 bases lining up with TRBD2. Germline CDR1 is SGHRS and CDR2 is YFSETQ. After removal of 2 bases from V and 3 bases from J, the junction contained 3 bases not matched to a gene. This CDR3 spans 14 amino acids. The chain's CDR3 is CASSLAGDEETQYF. DNA for the CDR3: TGCGCCAGCAGCTTAGCGGGAGATGAAGAGACCCAGTACTTC.

This rearrangement joins TRBV6-5 to TRBJ2-2; D remains unclear. The CDR3 covers 13 residues. Germline CDR1 MNHEY, CDR2 SVGAGI. With 8 bases removed from V and 0 bases from J, the gap between germline ends came to 7 bases. DNA for the CDR3: TGTGCCAGCTTCTTAGCGAACACCGGGGAGCTGTTTTTT. It translates to CASFLANTGELFF.

This clone was detected a few times. The V and J genes are TRBV5-1 and TRBJ1-3; 10 bases agree with TRBD1. Germline assignment: CDR1 SGHRS and CDR2 YFSETQ. The CDR3 consists of 15 residues. J lost 2 bases, V lost 3 bases, and 2 bases had no gene match. The CDR3 bases are TGCGCCAGCAGCTCCGGGACAGGGGCTGGAAACACCATATATTTT. This translates into CASSSGTGAGNTIYF. Full variable domain (remainder filled in from reference TRBV5-1 and TRBJ1-3): KAGVTQTPRYLIKTRGQQVTLSCSPISGHRSVSWYQQTPGQGLQFLFEYFSETQRNKGNFPGRFSGRQFSNSRSEMNVSTLELGDSALYLCASSSGTGAGNTIYFGEGSWLTVV.

The rearrangement joins TRBV27 to TRBJ1-2; unclear D gene. V was clipped by 3 bases and J by 2 bases, with 7 bases between them. Germline CDR1 MNHEY, CDR2 SMNVEV (reference sequence). The length of the CDR3 is 13 residues. This chain's CDR3 is CASSLPGNYGYTF. As DNA, the CDR3 is TGTGCCAGCAGTTTGCCTGGCAACTATGGCTACACCTTC.

The rearrangement uses TRBV6-2 or TRBV6-3 and TRBJ2-7; 10 bases agree with TRBD2. Trimming cost V 4 bases and J 5 bases; bases outside gene matches: 11. The CDR3 contains 16 residues. Germline V CDR1 and CDR2: MNHEY, SVGEGT. CDR3 sequence (DNA): TGTGCCAGCAGTTTGCGGTCCCTAGCGGGAGTCCACGAGCAGTACTTC. Residues: CASSLRSLAGVHEQYF.

This clone showed up just a few times. J is TRBJ2-1 and V is TRBV7-3, with 9 bases that match TRBD2. CDR3 length: 19 amino acids. Trimming cost V 3 bases and J 8 bases; bases outside gene matches: 20. Germline assignment: CDR1 SGHTA and CDR2 FQGTGA. The CDR3 loop reads CASSFWLRRDSSGSDEQFF. Here the CDR3 DNA reads TGTGCCAGCAGCTTCTGGCTTCGGAGGGATAGTAGCGGGAGCGATGAGCAGTTCTTC.

This chain links TRBV2 with TRBJ1-4, with TRBD1 matching 10 bases. Germline V gives CDR1 SNHLY, CDR2 FYNNEI. The V gene end was trimmed by 6 bases and the J gene end by 8 bases; junction bases not matched to a gene: 3. The CDR3 extends over 13 amino acids. The CDR3 DNA sequence: TGTGCCAGCAGGGGACAGGGGCACGAAAAACTGTTTTTT. It encodes CASRGQGHEKLFF.

The CDR3 is CASSQHDRGARYGYTF. CDR3 DNA: TGTGCCAGCAGTCAACACGACAGGGGCGCACGGTATGGCTACACCTTC. The chain links TRBV6-2 or TRBV6-3 to TRBJ1-2, with 8 bases that match TRBD1. V lost 5 bases to trimming and J lost 5 bases; unmatched junction nucleotides: 13. The CDR3 covers 16 residues. CDR1 MNHEY and CDR2 SVGEGT come from the germline V gene.

This chain's CDR3 is CASSPRVDPETQYF. Written as DNA, the CDR3 is TGTGCCAGCAGTCCCCGGGTCGACCCAGAGACCCAGTACTTC. The chain combines TRBV6-5 with TRBJ2-5; D uncertain. The CDR3 has 14 amino acids. From germline, CDR1 is MNHEY and CDR2 SVGAGI. Trimming cost V 5 bases and J 4 bases, with 14 bases left between them.

The CDR3 sequence is CASMRTGDSPLHF. The CDR3 coding sequence is TGTGCCAGCATGAGGACAGGGGATTCACCCCTCCACTTT. This rearrangement joins TRBV27 to TRBJ1-6; TRBD1 matches at 9 bases. The ends lost 7 bases at V and 8 bases at J; junction bases unmatched: 3. Germline CDR1 reads MNHEY; CDR2 reads SMNVEV (reference sequence). The CDR3 is 13 amino acids.

V gene TRBV19 combines with J gene TRBJ2-5, with D tentatively TRBD1 (6 bases). V was cut by 1 base and J by 1 base, with 13 bases left in between. The CDR3 contains 16 residues. Germline-derived CDR1 and CDR2 are LNHDA and SQIVND (reference sequence). The CDR3 region has the DNA TGTGCCAGTAGTATAGCCCCGACAGGACTCCAAGAGACCCAGTACTTC. Protein product: CASSIAPTGLQETQYF.

V usage is TRBV9 and J usage is TRBJ2-2; weak D call: TRBD2 (6 bases). CDR1 is SGDLS, CDR2 YYNGEE, per germline. V lost 3 bases, J lost 1 base, and 13 bases lay in between. The CDR3 totals 16 residues. CDR3 region: CASSGWRGRNTGELFF. In nucleotides, the CDR3 is TGTGCCAGCAGCGGCTGGCGGGGTCGGAACACCGGGGAGCTGTTTTTT.

The rearrangement joins TRBV19 to TRBJ1-1; 8 bases are shared with TRBD1. The CDR3 is made up of 17 amino acids. The germline V gene has CDR1 LNHDA and CDR2 SQIVND (reference sequence). Trimming took 6 bases from V and 3 from J; bases not matched to a gene: 15. The CDR3 region is CASSPATQGVWDTEAFF. The CDR3 DNA sequence: TGTGCCAGTAGCCCCGCTACACAGGGGGTCTGGGACACTGAAGCTTTCTTT.

This chain's CDR3 is CASNMRRLQSYNEQFF. Written as DNA, the CDR3 is TGTGCCAGCAACATGAGACGACTCCAATCCTACAATGAGCAGTTCTTC. The V gene is TRBV5-6, the J gene TRBJ2-1; D ambiguous. Germline V gene data show CDR1 as SGHDT and CDR2 as YYEEEE. The CDR3 is 16 residues long. Trimming stripped 6 bases from V and 1 base from J, with 17 bases between.